The text below deals with one TCR beta chain. Its antigen is undetermined. Looked up from germline, CDR1 is MNHNY and CDR2 is SVGAGI (reference sequence). Trimming shortened V by 8 bases and J by 11 bases, and 10 bases separated the two germline ends. The CDR3 contains 10 residues. The sample belongs to a study of graft-versus-host responses after intestinal transplantation. Study summary: Each transplant was multivisceral, liver-intestinal, or isolated intestinal. Uniformly, recipients were administered anti-thymocyte globulin induction with subsequent tacrolimus and steroids for roughly three years.

The data were produced by immunoSEQ multiplex PCR, yet TCRdb's version contains in-frame clones alone and is incomplete. The table includes about 100,000 clones, around 90% detected once. Whole-study findings and limits: GvH clones were identified in recipient marrow, with some first appearing in ileum or blood.

The J gene is TRBJ1-5, the V gene TRBV6-6; D not resolved. This sequence originates from a human patient who received an intestinal transplant, so some T cells may come from the graft donor. The sample consisted of PBMCs, taken about 460 days after intestinal transplant. CDR3 coding DNA: TGTGCCAGCCTTGGGGAGGCCCAGCATTTT. The encoded protein is CASLGEAQHF.